One TCR beta chain is described in this entry. Clones were sequenced by immunoSEQ multiplex PCR, and TCRdb holds only the in-frame ones, with some missing. The repertoire holds about 110,000 clones, approximately 65% seen once, with roughly 7.5% in the top ten. CDR1 is LNHDA and CDR2 is SQIVND in the germline V gene (reference sequence). V shed 5 bases and J shed 3 bases, with 17 bases lying between them. The length of the CDR3 is 15 residues. This record comes from a study of blood T cell repertoires in COVID-19. This receptor was identified in a woman aged 60-70 years with acute or convalescent COVID-19. This chain uses TRBV19 with TRBJ2-7; a weak D match, TRBD1 (5 bases). Sequencing was performed on peripheral blood. For the CDR3, the DNA is TGTGCCAGTAGTCCCCGAAGGGGCCACTACTACGAGCAGTACTTC. The encoded protein is CASSPRRGHYYEQYF. The complete variable domain, with remaining parts taken from reference TRBV19 and TRBJ2-7, reads DGGITQSPKYLFRKEGQNVTLSCEQNLNHDAMYWYRQDPGQGLRLIYYSQIVNDFQKGDIAEGYSVSREKKESFPLTVTSAQKNPTAFYLCASSPRRGHYYEQYFGPGTRLTVT.